The T cell receptor beta chain described here comes from a study of tumor T cells in aggressive B-cell lymphoma. Method: immunoSEQ multiplex PCR; TCRdb's copy keeps in-frame clones and lacks some. The sample contains some 7,000 clones, 88% of which appear only once. J gave up 5 bases and V 1 base, and 8 bases lay outside the gene matches. Germline CDR1 and CDR2: LGHNA and YSLEER. This CDR3 has 16 residues. The chain links TRBV4-3 to TRBJ2-3; 8 bases line up with TRBD2. Sequencing was done on a sample of tumor tissue. The TCR originated in an adult with diffuse large B cell lymphoma. Some clones in this sample may be carry-over from other donors' samples. The CDR3 DNA sequence: TGCGCCAGCAGCCAAGCTGGTAGCGGGGCGAGAGATACGCAGTATTTT. Protein sequence: CASSQAGSGARDTQYF.